The entry below gives a single TCR beta chain sequence along with its context. Its antigen is as yet unknown. The data are from a study of T cell responses to AZD1222 COVID-19 vaccine. General study findings and limits: Baseline testing showed seropositivity in only six or seven AZD1222 recipients. Repertoires were obtained only post-peak T cell response. Females outnumbered males among donors, who were mostly white British; clonal diversity was possibly underestimated. Spike-specific TCR breadth rose after two AZD1222 doses, and depth rose as well.

The CDR3 has 11 amino acids. Germline CDR1 is DFQATT and CDR2 is SNEGSKA (reference sequence). Trimming shortened V by 4 bases and J by 5 bases, and 8 bases separated the two germline ends. Here immunoSEQ multiplex PCR was the method, and the copy in TCRdb shows in-frame clones only, minus some. This table holds 110,000 or so clones, about 91% found once. The clonotype comes from an adult who received the AZD1222 COVID-19 vaccine. V usage is TRBV20-1 and J usage is TRBJ2-5; the D gene is possibly TRBD1 (6 bases). The sequences come from peripheral blood, collected 28 days after the second AZD1222 dose. CDR3 nucleotides: TGCAGTGCTATGAGGGGGGAGACCCAGTACTTC. Its translation is CSAMRGETQYF.